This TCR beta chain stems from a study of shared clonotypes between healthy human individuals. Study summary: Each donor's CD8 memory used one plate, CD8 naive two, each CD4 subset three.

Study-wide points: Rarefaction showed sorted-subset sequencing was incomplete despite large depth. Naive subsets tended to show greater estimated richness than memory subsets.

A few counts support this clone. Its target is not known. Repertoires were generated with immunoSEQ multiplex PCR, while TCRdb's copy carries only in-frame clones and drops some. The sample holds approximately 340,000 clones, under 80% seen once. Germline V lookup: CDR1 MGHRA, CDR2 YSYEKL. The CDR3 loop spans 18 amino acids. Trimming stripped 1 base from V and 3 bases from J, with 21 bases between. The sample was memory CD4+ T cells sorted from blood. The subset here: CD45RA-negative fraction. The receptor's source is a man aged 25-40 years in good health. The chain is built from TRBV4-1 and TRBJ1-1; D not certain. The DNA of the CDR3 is TGCGCCAGCAGCCAAGGGCCCGAAGGGTCGTTTCGGGACACTGAAGCTTTCTTT. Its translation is CASSQGPEGSFRDTEAFF.